This T cell receptor (beta chain) was retrieved from a study of early T cells in non-severe SARS-CoV-2 infection. Study background: Unsorted whole blood bulk RNA was sequenced, with unpaired chains.

TCRdb recomputed calls from the 5' RACE reads with MiXCR, one row per CDR3 protein. This sample carries 80,000 or so distinct CDR3 sequences, 11% of them seen once, and the ten largest clones take about 12%. The study, taken as a whole, reports: Using VDJdb, the matching emphasized anti-spike CD8 responses while missing private and CD4 specificities.

Details on this clonotype: Its antigen is as yet unknown.

The CDR3 extends over 13 amino acids. The V and J ends lost 1 base and 6 bases respectively, with 9 bases between them. Looked up from germline, CDR1 is LGHDT and CDR2 is YNNKEL (reference sequence). The TCR was taken from an adult who was a healthcare worker with PCR-confirmed SARS-CoV-2 infection or an uninfected control (not recorded which). V and J are TRBV3-1 and TRBJ1-1; D not certain. This specimen consisted of whole blood, obtained at baseline. This CDR3 is CASSQVESAEAFF. CDR3 DNA sequence: TGTGCCAGCAGCCAAGTGGAGTCTGCTGAAGCTTTCTTT.